The 4 T cell receptor beta chains given below trace back to one sample, sequenced in a study of a mutant IDH1 vaccine in newly diagnosed glioma. This table comes from immunoSEQ multiplex PCR, and its TCRdb copy is limited to in-frame clones, with some not included. The table shows about 23,000 clones, with 80% to 95% occurring only once. Time point noted: baseline, week 1 (first vaccination visit). The treatment was: pre-vaccination baseline after standard-of-care therapy. The sample consisted of PBMCs, taken from a glioma patient treated with radiotherapy, temozolomide or both. The source is a man younger than 45 with glioma.

This chain links TRBV19 with TRBJ2-7, with D possibly being TRBD2 (6 bases). V was trimmed by 4 bases and J by 6 bases, leaving 13 bases between them. Germline assignment: CDR1 LNHDA and CDR2 SQIVND (reference sequence). The CDR3 has 13 residues. In DNA form, the CDR3 reads TGTGCCAGTAGTAAACAGTCGGGGGTCGAGCAGTACTTC. Translation gives CASSKQSGVEQYF.

Points on this clone: Relative to the germline gene, one junction end is altered; a read error may explain this. This chain joins TRBV9 and TRBJ2-1, with D possibly TRBD2 on 6 matching bases. The germline V gene has CDR1 SGDLS and CDR2 YYNGEE. CDR3 length: 14 amino acids. The CDR3 DNA reads TGTGCCAGCAACGTAGGGACTGATTCAAATGAGCAGTTCTTC. It translates to CASNVGTDSNEQFF.

The chain is built from TRBV19 and TRBJ1-1; TRBD1 is a possible D gene (5 bases). The CDR3 has 13 amino acids. Germline-derived CDR1 and CDR2 are LNHDA and SQIVND (reference sequence). With 6 bases removed from V and 1 base from J, the gap between germline ends came to 9 bases. CDR3 bases: TGTGCCAGTAGGCGACAGCCGAACACTGAAGCTTTCTTT. The encoded protein is CASRRQPNTEAFF.

The rearrangement links TRBV4-1 to TRBJ2-3; tentatively, D is TRBD1 or TRBD2 (5 bases each). Looked up from germline, CDR1 is MGHRA and CDR2 is YSYEKL. V was shortened by 4 bases and J by 2 bases, with 13 bases between the two germline ends. The CDR3 consists of 15 residues. The CDR3 region is CASSPSPGTTDTQYF. CDR3 DNA sequence: TGCGCCAGCAGCCCCTCCCCGGGGACCACAGATACGCAGTATTTT.